This T cell receptor (beta chain) derives from a study of T cells in localized non-small cell lung cancer. Assay used: immunoSEQ multiplex PCR; TCRdb lists only in-frame clones, some missing. The sample carries around 78,000 clones, roughly 91% recorded once. CDR1 is SGHRS and CDR2 is YFSETQ in the germline V gene. With 9 bases clipped from V and 0 bases from J, the junction kept 10 bases outside the gene matches. This CDR3 is built from 15 residues. The sequence came from a woman aged 35 to 70 with stage I squamous cell lung carcinoma. The chain is built from TRBV5-1 and TRBJ1-1; 8 nucleotides align to TRBD1. The material sequenced was peripheral blood, taken before any cancer treatment. The CDR3 DNA reads as TGCGCCACCCGATACATGACAGGGGTGAACACTGAAGCTTTCTTT. This codes for CATRYMTGVNTEAFF.